Listed below are T cell receptor beta chains from one sample, sequenced in a study of blood T cell repertoires in COVID-19. The table came from immunoSEQ multiplex PCR; TCRdb's copy has only in-frame clones and leaves some out. This sample has roughly 140,000 clones, with 87% found just once. The sequenced material came from peripheral blood. The receptors were sampled from a woman in her fifties or sixties with active or convalescent COVID-19. Both conserved end residues are part of each CDR3. A D gene is named only where the DNA matches it firmly. Clone size is not always given. Where it is, it says once, few, many or a class for expanded clones.

d_call: .
cdr3_length: 15
v_call: TRBV18
j_call: TRBJ1-4
clone_size: .
cdr3_aa: CASSPLSGKGEKLFF
cdr3_nt: TGTGCCAGCTCACCGTTATCAGGGAAGGGTGAAAAACTGTTTTTT

d_call: TRBD1
cdr3_length: 14
v_call: TRBV6-2/TRBV6-3
j_call: TRBJ2-7
clone_size: once
cdr3_aa: CASSYSGRGSEQYF
cdr3_nt: TGTGCCAGCAGTTACTCGGGCAGGGGGAGCGAGCAGTACTTC

d_call: TRBD1
cdr3_length: 14
v_call: TRBV5-4
j_call: TRBJ2-1
clone_size: .
cdr3_aa: CASMANRGYNEQFF
cdr3_nt: TGTGCCAGCATGGCAAACAGGGGGTACAATGAGCAGTTCTTC

d_call: .
cdr3_length: 15
v_call: TRBV25-1
j_call: TRBJ1-3
clone_size: .
cdr3_aa: CASRTTGFTGNTIYF
cdr3_nt: TGTGCCAGCAGGACTACAGGGTTCACTGGAAACACCATATATTTT

d_call: .
cdr3_length: 14
v_call: TRBV6-4
j_call: TRBJ1-1
clone_size: .
cdr3_aa: CASSDSSRGTEAFF
cdr3_nt: TGTGCCAGCAGTGACTCTAGTAGGGGGACTGAAGCTTTCTTT

d_call: .
cdr3_length: 13
v_call: TRBV4-3
j_call: TRBJ1-4
clone_size: .
cdr3_aa: CASSPRWDEKLFF
cdr3_nt: TGCGCCAGCAGCCCGAGGTGGGATGAAAAACTGTTTTTT

d_call: TRBD1
cdr3_length: 14
v_call: TRBV27
j_call: TRBJ1-1
clone_size: few
cdr3_aa: CASSLGTGATEAFF
cdr3_nt: TGTGCCAGCAGTTTAGGGACAGGGGCAACTGAAGCTTTCTTT

d_call: TRBD1
cdr3_length: 14
v_call: TRBV5-1
j_call: TRBJ2-7
clone_size: .
cdr3_aa: CASSLEGGHREQYF
cdr3_nt: TGCGCCAGCAGCTTGGAAGGGGGCCATAGGGAGCAGTACTTC

d_call: .
cdr3_length: 15
v_call: TRBV7-6
j_call: TRBJ1-1
clone_size: .
cdr3_aa: CASSLGTIMNTEAFF
cdr3_nt: TGTGCCAGCAGCTTGGGCACCATCATGAACACTGAAGCTTTCTTT

d_call: .
cdr3_length: 13
v_call: TRBV7-2
j_call: TRBJ2-1
clone_size: .
cdr3_aa: CASSFGRRAEQFF
cdr3_nt: TGTGCCAGCAGCTTCGGTAGGCGGGCTGAGCAGTTCTTC

d_call: TRBD2
cdr3_length: 12
v_call: TRBV7-2
j_call: TRBJ2-5
clone_size: .
cdr3_aa: CASTRGLETQYF
cdr3_nt: TGTGCCAGCACGCGGGGGTTGGAGACCCAGTACTTC

d_call: .
cdr3_length: 17
v_call: TRBV5-1
j_call: TRBJ1-6
clone_size: .
cdr3_aa: CASRSSNPSSYNSPLHF
cdr3_nt: TGCGCCAGCAGGTCGAGTAACCCAAGCTCCTATAATTCACCCCTCCACTTT

d_call: .
cdr3_length: 16
v_call: TRBV6-1
j_call: TRBJ2-3
clone_size: .
cdr3_aa: CASSEWAGRWADTQYF
cdr3_nt: TGTGCCAGCAGTGAATGGGCAGGGCGATGGGCAGATACGCAGTATTTT

d_call: .
cdr3_length: 15
v_call: TRBV9
j_call: TRBJ1-2
clone_size: once
cdr3_aa: CASTPVGLGNYGYTF
cdr3_nt: TGTGCCAGCACTCCAGTCGGGTTGGGTAACTATGGCTACACCTTC

d_call: TRBD2
cdr3_length: 15
v_call: TRBV5-3
j_call: TRBJ2-1
clone_size: .
cdr3_aa: CARSLEAGGGGEQFF
cdr3_nt: TGTGCCAGAAGCTTAGAAGCGGGGGGCGGTGGTGAGCAGTTCTTC

d_call: .
cdr3_length: 12
v_call: TRBV12-3/TRBV12-4
j_call: TRBJ1-2
clone_size: once
cdr3_aa: CASSTSNYGYTF
cdr3_nt: TGTGCCAGCAGCACATCTAACTATGGCTACACCTTC

d_call: .
cdr3_length: 16
v_call: TRBV6-2/TRBV6-3
j_call: TRBJ2-2
clone_size: once
cdr3_aa: CASSYSSVPSAGELFF
cdr3_nt: TGTGCCAGCAGTTACTCCAGCGTCCCATCCGCCGGGGAGCTGTTTTTT

d_call: TRBD1
cdr3_length: 16
v_call: TRBV18
j_call: TRBJ2-2
clone_size: .
cdr3_aa: CASSPGQGGILGELFF
cdr3_nt: TGTGCCAGCTCACCGGGACAGGGAGGTATCCTCGGGGAGCTGTTTTTT

d_call: .
cdr3_length: 15
v_call: TRBV9
j_call: TRBJ1-2
clone_size: .
cdr3_aa: CASSDQGGANYGYTF
cdr3_nt: TGTGCCAGCAGCGACCAGGGTGGGGCTAACTATGGCTACACCTTC

d_call: TRBD1
cdr3_length: 14
v_call: TRBV6-5
j_call: TRBJ1-2
clone_size: .
cdr3_aa: CASRPGQGFEGYTF
cdr3_nt: TGTGCCAGCCGCCCGGGACAGGGCTTTGAGGGCTACACCTTC

d_call: TRBD1
cdr3_length: 17
v_call: TRBV6-1
j_call: TRBJ2-6
clone_size: .
cdr3_aa: CASSAGTGGSGANVLTF
cdr3_nt: TGTGCCAGCAGTGCCGGGACAGGGGGCTCTGGGGCCAACGTCCTGACTTTC

d_call: .
cdr3_length: 13
v_call: TRBV18
j_call: TRBJ1-1
clone_size: once
cdr3_aa: CASSDRGNTEAFF
cdr3_nt: TGTGCCAGCTCAGACCGGGGGAACACTGAAGCTTTCTTT

d_call: .
cdr3_length: 12
v_call: TRBV19
j_call: TRBJ1-5
clone_size: .
cdr3_aa: CASSTLTQPQHF
cdr3_nt: TGTGCCAGTAGTACTCTAACTCAGCCCCAGCATTTT

d_call: TRBD2
cdr3_length: 16
v_call: TRBV6-5
j_call: TRBJ2-5
clone_size: .
cdr3_aa: CASSSKKTGGRETQYF
cdr3_nt: TGTGCCAGCAGTTCGAAGAAGACGGGGGGGCGAGAGACCCAGTACTTC

d_call: TRBD1
cdr3_length: 14
v_call: TRBV18
j_call: TRBJ1-1
clone_size: .
cdr3_aa: CASSPTGGDTEAFF
cdr3_nt: TGTGCCAGCTCGCCGACAGGGGGTGACACTGAAGCTTTCTTT

d_call: TRBD1
cdr3_length: 15
v_call: TRBV5-6
j_call: TRBJ1-2
clone_size: .
cdr3_aa: CASSRADRGGYGYTF
cdr3_nt: TGTGCCAGCAGCCGAGCAGACAGGGGGGGCTATGGCTACACCTTC

d_call: .
cdr3_length: 12
v_call: TRBV12-3/TRBV12-4
j_call: TRBJ1-1
clone_size: .
cdr3_aa: CASRKQVGEAFF
cdr3_nt: TGTGCCAGCAGAAAACAGGTCGGTGAAGCTTTCTTT

d_call: TRBD1
cdr3_length: 15
v_call: TRBV10-2
j_call: TRBJ1-1
clone_size: .
cdr3_aa: CASSGVRGENTEAFF
cdr3_nt: TGCGCCAGCAGTGGGGTCAGGGGGGAGAACACTGAAGCTTTCTTT

d_call: TRBD1
cdr3_length: 14
v_call: TRBV3-1/TRBV3-2
j_call: TRBJ2-7
clone_size: .
cdr3_aa: CASSPWDRGYEQYF
cdr3_nt: TGTGCCAGCAGCCCGTGGGACAGGGGGTACGAGCAGTACTTC

d_call: TRBD2
cdr3_length: 16
v_call: TRBV11-1
j_call: TRBJ2-7
clone_size: .
cdr3_aa: CASSKSSGGASYEQYF
cdr3_nt: TGTGCCAGCAGCAAAAGCAGCGGGGGGGCTTCCTACGAGCAGTACTTC

d_call: .
cdr3_length: 13
v_call: TRBV5-5
j_call: TRBJ2-7
clone_size: few
cdr3_aa: CASSWQASYEQYF
cdr3_nt: TGTGCCAGCAGCTGGCAGGCCTCCTACGAGCAGTACTTC

d_call: .
cdr3_length: 16
v_call: TRBV7-2
j_call: TRBJ2-5
clone_size: .
cdr3_aa: CASSLVEAVFQETQYF
cdr3_nt: TGTGCCAGCAGCTTAGTAGAGGCAGTATTTCAAGAGACCCAGTACTTC

d_call: .
cdr3_length: 14
v_call: TRBV6-5
j_call: TRBJ2-7
clone_size: .
cdr3_aa: CATKGPTSSYEQYF
cdr3_nt: TGTGCCACTAAGGGGCCAACAAGCTCCTACGAGCAGTACTTC

d_call: .
cdr3_length: 15
v_call: TRBV11-2
j_call: TRBJ2-3
clone_size: once
cdr3_aa: CASSLGEPSTDTQYF
cdr3_nt: TGTGCCAGCAGCTTAGGCGAACCGAGCACAGATACGCAGTATTTT

d_call: .
cdr3_length: 14
v_call: TRBV6-1
j_call: TRBJ1-5
clone_size: .
cdr3_aa: CASSELREVQPQHF
cdr3_nt: TGTGCCAGCAGTGAACTGCGGGAGGTCCAGCCCCAGCATTTT

d_call: TRBD2
cdr3_length: 16
v_call: TRBV20-1
j_call: TRBJ2-3
clone_size: .
cdr3_aa: CSASGPGGGSTDTQYF
cdr3_nt: TGCAGTGCTAGTGGTCCCGGGGGGGGCAGCACAGATACGCAGTATTTT

d_call: TRBD2
cdr3_length: 15
v_call: TRBV5-1
j_call: TRBJ2-3
clone_size: .
cdr3_aa: CASSLTGGSGNTQYF
cdr3_nt: TGCGCCAGCAGCTTGACCGGGGGGAGCGGAAATACGCAGTATTTT

d_call: TRBD1
cdr3_length: 15
v_call: TRBV3-1/TRBV3-2
j_call: TRBJ2-1
clone_size: .
cdr3_aa: CASAGGQGAFNEQFF
cdr3_nt: TGTGCCAGCGCCGGCGGGCAGGGGGCTTTCAATGAGCAGTTCTTC

d_call: TRBD1
cdr3_length: 16
v_call: TRBV6-5
j_call: TRBJ1-2
clone_size: .
cdr3_aa: CASSYSGQGANYGYTF
cdr3_nt: TGTGCCAGCAGTTACTCAGGGCAGGGGGCAAACTATGGCTACACCTTC

d_call: .
cdr3_length: 13
v_call: TRBV9
j_call: TRBJ2-1
clone_size: .
cdr3_aa: CASSVGGLTGQFF
cdr3_nt: TGTGCCAGCAGCGTAGGGGGACTCACAGGGCAGTTCTTC

d_call: .
cdr3_length: 13
v_call: TRBV2
j_call: TRBJ2-3
clone_size: .
cdr3_aa: CASTLRREDTQYF
cdr3_nt: TGTGCCAGTACCCTCAGGAGGGAAGATACGCAGTATTTT

d_call: .
cdr3_length: 16
v_call: TRBV9
j_call: TRBJ2-1
clone_size: once
cdr3_aa: CASTKAGLTSYNEQFF
cdr3_nt: TGTGCCAGCACCAAAGCAGGGCTGACCTCCTACAATGAGCAGTTCTTC

d_call: .
cdr3_length: 12
v_call: TRBV12-3/TRBV12-4
j_call: TRBJ1-3
clone_size: .
cdr3_aa: CASSLEGNTIYF
cdr3_nt: TGTGCCAGCAGTTTGGAGGGAAACACCATATATTTT

d_call: .
cdr3_length: 15
v_call: TRBV6-5
j_call: TRBJ1-6
clone_size: .
cdr3_aa: CASSYTTDPNSPLHF
cdr3_nt: TGTGCCAGCAGTTACACGACAGACCCTAATTCACCCCTCCACTTT

d_call: .
cdr3_length: 13
v_call: TRBV7-3
j_call: TRBJ2-1
clone_size: .
cdr3_aa: CASSATGYNEQFF
cdr3_nt: TGTGCCAGCAGCGCAACCGGTTACAATGAGCAGTTCTTC

d_call: TRBD1
cdr3_length: 14
v_call: TRBV6-5
j_call: TRBJ1-5
clone_size: .
cdr3_aa: CATQGQGTNQPQHF
cdr3_nt: TGTGCCACACAGGGACAGGGGACTAATCAGCCCCAGCATTTT

d_call: TRBD1
cdr3_length: 13
v_call: TRBV29-1
j_call: TRBJ1-1
clone_size: .
cdr3_aa: CSVAWTGGTEAFF
cdr3_nt: TGCAGCGTTGCTTGGACAGGGGGCACTGAAGCTTTCTTT

d_call: .
cdr3_length: 16
v_call: TRBV29-1
j_call: TRBJ1-1
clone_size: .
cdr3_aa: CSVRPGTPKGGGEAFF
cdr3_nt: TGCAGCGTGAGACCCGGGACCCCGAAGGGAGGGGGTGAAGCTTTCTTT

d_call: .
cdr3_length: 13
v_call: TRBV9
j_call: TRBJ1-1
clone_size: .
cdr3_aa: CASSARTDTEAFF
cdr3_nt: TGTGCCAGCAGCGCCAGGACAGACACTGAAGCTTTCTTT

d_call: TRBD1
cdr3_length: 15
v_call: TRBV6-6
j_call: TRBJ1-1
clone_size: .
cdr3_aa: CASSPQGRVNTEAFF
cdr3_nt: TGTGCCAGCAGTCCACAGGGGAGAGTAAACACTGAAGCTTTCTTT

d_call: .
cdr3_length: 15
v_call: TRBV21-1
j_call: TRBJ1-5
clone_size: .
cdr3_aa: CASSNQGKINQPQHF
cdr3_nt: TGTGCCAGCAGCAACCAGGGAAAAATCAATCAGCCCCAGCATTTT

d_call: .
cdr3_length: 13
v_call: TRBV7-2
j_call: TRBJ1-1
clone_size: .
cdr3_aa: CASSRGISTEAFF
cdr3_nt: TGTGCCAGCAGCCGGGGGATCAGCACTGAAGCTTTCTTT

d_call: .
cdr3_length: 13
v_call: TRBV11-2
j_call: TRBJ1-4
clone_size: few
cdr3_aa: CASSLVGGEKLFF
cdr3_nt: TGTGCCAGCAGCTTAGTTGGGGGGGAAAAACTGTTTTTT

d_call: TRBD1
cdr3_length: 15
v_call: TRBV10-3
j_call: TRBJ2-1
clone_size: .
cdr3_aa: CAIRKDRDPYNEQFF
cdr3_nt: TGTGCCATCAGGAAAGACAGGGACCCCTACAATGAGCAGTTCTTC